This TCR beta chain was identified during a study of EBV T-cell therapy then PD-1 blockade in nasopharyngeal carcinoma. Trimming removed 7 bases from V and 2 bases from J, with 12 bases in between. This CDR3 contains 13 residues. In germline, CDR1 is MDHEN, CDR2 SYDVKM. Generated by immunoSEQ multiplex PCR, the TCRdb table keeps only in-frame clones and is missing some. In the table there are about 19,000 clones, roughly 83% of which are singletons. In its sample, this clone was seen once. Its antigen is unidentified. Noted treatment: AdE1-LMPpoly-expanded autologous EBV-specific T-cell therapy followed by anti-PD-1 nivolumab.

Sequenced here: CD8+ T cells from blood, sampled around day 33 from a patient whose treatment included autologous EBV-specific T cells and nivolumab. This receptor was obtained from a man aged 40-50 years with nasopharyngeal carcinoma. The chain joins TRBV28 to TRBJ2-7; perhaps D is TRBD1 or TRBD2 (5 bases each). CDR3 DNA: TGTGCCAGCACCCGGGACGCAGCCTACGAGCAGTACTTC. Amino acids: CASTRDAAYEQYF.